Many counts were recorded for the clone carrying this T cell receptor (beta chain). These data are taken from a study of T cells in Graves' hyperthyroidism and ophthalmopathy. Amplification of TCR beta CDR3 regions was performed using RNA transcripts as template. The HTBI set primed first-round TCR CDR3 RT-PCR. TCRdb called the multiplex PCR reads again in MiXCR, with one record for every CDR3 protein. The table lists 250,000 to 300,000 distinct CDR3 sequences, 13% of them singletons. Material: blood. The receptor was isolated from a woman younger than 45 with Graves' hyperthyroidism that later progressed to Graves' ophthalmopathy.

The chain's CDR3 is CASSPSSPRYEQYF. The DNA for the CDR3 is TGTGCCAGCTCACCATCTAGTCCGCGCTACGAGCAGTACTTC. V is TRBV18 and J is TRBJ2-7; the D is unclear. The CDR3 consists of 14 residues. V lost 2 bases and J 3 bases, leaving 11 bases between the germline ends. CDR1 KGHSH and CDR2 LQKENI come from the germline V gene.